This T cell receptor (beta chain) came from a study of CD8 T cells in ankylosing spondylitis. General study results and limits: A number of the motif variants had already been described in reactive arthritis synovial fluid and blood. Researchers reportedly found disease-linked clones significantly enriched in matched ankylosing spondylitis synovial fluid. It appeared that ankylosing spondylitis blood was characterized by a TCR beta motif of several highly homologous variants.

The trim removed 10 bases at V and 5 bases at J, leaving 7 bases unmatched. Germline V gives CDR1 WSHSY, CDR2 SAAADI. CDR3 length: 13 amino acids. Library preparation for TCR beta used quantitative 5'-RACE with molecular barcodes. TCRdb recomputed calls from the 5' RACE reads with MiXCR, one row per CDR3 protein. The repertoire holds 470,000 or so distinct CDR3 sequences, with roughly a quarter as singletons. In its sample, this clonotype was seen a few times. Its antigen is not known. The source is a male donor with ankylosing spondylitis. The sequenced sample consisted of blood, either unsorted or a sorted T cell fraction (not recorded which). This rearrangement joins TRBV10-2 to TRBJ1-4, with 7 positions matching TRBD1. The CDR3 loop reads CATKGASNEKLFF. In DNA, the CDR3 is TGCGCCACCAAGGGGGCCTCGAATGAAAAACTGTTTTTT.